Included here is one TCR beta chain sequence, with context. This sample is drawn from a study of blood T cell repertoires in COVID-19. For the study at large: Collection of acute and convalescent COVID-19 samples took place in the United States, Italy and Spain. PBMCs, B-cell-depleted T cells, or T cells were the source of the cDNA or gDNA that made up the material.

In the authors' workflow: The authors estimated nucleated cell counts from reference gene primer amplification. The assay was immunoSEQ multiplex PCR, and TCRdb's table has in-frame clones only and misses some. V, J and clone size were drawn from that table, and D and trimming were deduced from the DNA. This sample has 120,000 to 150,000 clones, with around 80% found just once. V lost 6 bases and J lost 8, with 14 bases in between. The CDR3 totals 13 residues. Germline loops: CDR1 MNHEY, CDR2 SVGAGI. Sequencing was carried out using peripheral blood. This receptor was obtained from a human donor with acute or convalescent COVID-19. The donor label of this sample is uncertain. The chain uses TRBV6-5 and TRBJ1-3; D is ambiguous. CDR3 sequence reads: CASSLGAFDTIYF. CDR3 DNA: TGTGCCAGCAGCCTGGGAGCTTTTGACACCATATATTTT.